This passage covers 5 T cell receptor beta chains from one sample sequenced in a study of OX40 agonist ivuxolimab in advanced cancers. TCRdb keeps only in-frame clones here, not all; method: immunoSEQ multiplex PCR. The sample has 30,000 to 40,000 clones; around 87% are singletons. This material consisted of CD4+ or CD8+ T cells sorted from blood, taken in a trial of the OX40 agonist ivuxolimab. Source of these receptors: an adult with an advanced solid tumor such as melanoma, head and neck, liver or kidney cancer.

In its sample, this clone was seen a few times. The chain recombines TRBV7-2 with TRBJ2-5; D remains ambiguous. This CDR3 is built from 15 residues. Germline V gene sequence: CDR1 SGHTA, CDR2 FQGNSA. Trimming pared 2 bases from V and 1 base from J, leaving 11 bases between. The CDR3 region has the DNA TGTGCCAGCAGCTTACAGGAGCGCGTCCAAGAGACCCAGTACTTC. Translating it yields CASSLQERVQETQYF. The full variable domain, in which reference TRBV7-2 and TRBJ2-5 provide the parts outside the CDR3, is GAGVSQSPSNKVTEKGKDVELRCDPISGHTALYWYRQSLGQGLEFLIYFQGNSAPDKSGLPSDRFSAERTGGSVSTLTIQRTQQEDSAVYLCASSLQERVQETQYFGPGTRLLVL.

Only one count was recorded for this clone. Relative to the germline gene, one junction end is altered; a read error may explain this. The CDR3 region is CASSLNANTEAFF. As DNA, the CDR3 is TGTGCCAGCAGCTTGAACGCAAACACAGAAGCTTTCTTT. This chain connects TRBV7-6 to TRBJ1-1; D remains unclear. Germline loops: CDR1 SGHVS, CDR2 FNYEAQ. The CDR3 runs to 13 residues.

The chain couples TRBV11-2 to TRBJ2-3; tentative D call: TRBD2 (6 bases). Germline assignment: CDR1 SGHAT and CDR2 FQNNGV. The V end lost 5 bases, the J end lost 2 bases, and 11 bases lay between the germline ends. The CDR3 contains 14 residues. As DNA, the CDR3 is TGTGCCAGCAGCATTAGCGGAACCACAGATACGCAGTATTTT. Translated: CASSISGTTDTQYF.

In this sample, this clone turned up a few times. This rearrangement joins TRBV7-2 to TRBJ2-1, with 12 bases identical to TRBD2. The CDR3 covers 15 residues. The germline gives CDR1 SGHTA, CDR2 FQGNSA. After removal of 3 bases from V and 10 bases from J, the junction contained 7 bases not matched to a gene. CDR3 DNA sequence: TGTGCCAGCAGCTTGACTAGCGGGAGCTTGGGGGAGCAGTTCTTC. As protein: CASSLTSGSLGEQFF.

The chain has TRBV2 and TRBJ1-1; 8 positions agree with TRBD1. The length of the CDR3 is 14 residues. CDR1 and CDR2 (germline): SNHLY, FYNNEI. V shed 6 bases and J 8 bases; nucleotides not matched to a gene: 11. CDR3: CASSPQGDRQEAFF. The CDR3 coding sequence is TGTGCCAGCAGCCCACAGGGGGATCGGCAAGAAGCTTTCTTT.